The 11 T cell receptor beta chains below all came from one sample that was sequenced in a study of Graves' ophthalmopathy and Graves' hyperthyroidism. Scientists amplified the TCR beta CDR3 regions from RNA transcripts. HTBI-primed first-round RT-PCR preceded second-round multiplex PCR. TCRdb independently ran MiXCR on the multiplex PCR reads; one entry per CDR3 protein. The table has over 650,000 distinct CDR3 sequences, 35% to 50% seen once; the top ten hold 3% to 4%. Sequencing was done on a sample of peripheral blood. The receptors were gathered from an adult man with Graves' ophthalmopathy.

This sequence joins TRBV29-1 and TRBJ2-7, with TRBD2 identical over 12 bases. The junction had 13 bases not matched to a gene; V was cut back by 6 bases and J by 4 bases. CDR1 and CDR2 from the germline V gene are SQVTM and ANQGSEA. The CDR3 has 16 amino acids. The CDR3 spells CSVGRLAGAGSYEQYF. CDR3 DNA: TGCAGCGTGGGACGACTAGCGGGAGCTGGGTCGTACGAGCAGTACTTC.

This clonotype was detected ten times or more. The rearrangement joins TRBV6-5 to TRBJ1-3; D gene unclear. V lost 6 bases and J lost 0, with 9 bases in between. The CDR3 contains 14 residues. Germline lookup yields CDR1 MNHEY and CDR2 SVGAGI. The CDR3: CASRPGSSGNTIYF. DNA of the CDR3: TGTGCCAGCAGGCCGGGGAGCTCTGGAAACACCATATATTTT.

Notes on this clonotype: The junction and the germline gene differ at one end; a read error may be behind it. This chain joins TRBV5-1 and TRBJ2-2, with 7 bases aligning to TRBD2. CDR1 and CDR2 (germline): SGHRS, YFSETQ. The CDR3 length is 17 residues. CDR3 amino acids: CASSLNRGGGNTGELFF. DNA for the CDR3: TGTGCCAGCAGCTTGAACCGGGGCGGGGGGAACACCGGGGAGCTGTTTTTT.

A note on this clonotype: The junction and the germline gene differ at one end; a read error may be behind it. The chain carries TRBV10-2 and TRBJ1-4; D is uncertain. The germline V gene has CDR1 WSHSY and CDR2 SAAADI. This CDR3 comprises 16 residues. The DNA of the CDR3 is TGTGCCAGCAGTTGGGCAAGACATACCAATAATGAAAAACTGTTTTTT. It specifies CASSWARHTNNEKLFF.

This chain connects TRBV29-1 to TRBJ1-1; possibly TRBD1 for D (6 bases). V shed 8 bases and J shed 3 bases, with 16 bases lying between them. The CDR3 consists of 13 residues. CDR1 SQVTM and CDR2 ANQGSEA come from the germline V gene. CDR3 DNA sequence: TGCAGCTCCTCGGGGGGGCTGGACACTGAAGCTTTCTTT. This gives the protein CSSSGGLDTEAFF.

The chain links TRBV5-1 to TRBJ1-2, with 8 bases aligning to TRBD1. J gave up 6 bases and V 0 bases, and 10 bases lay outside the gene matches. CDR1 and CDR2 (germline): SGHRS, YFSETQ. CDR3 length: 16 residues. The CDR3 spells CASSLGSRTGNDGYTF. The CDR3 bases are TGCGCCAGCAGCTTGGGATCTCGGACAGGGAATGATGGCTACACCTTC.

The chain employs TRBV10-3 and TRBJ2-7; TRBD2 might be the D (6 bases). The tail of the sequence fits TRBJ2-1 better, so the J call may be wrong. Germline V gives CDR1 ENHRY, CDR2 SYGVKD. The CDR3 consists of 13 residues. The CDR3 nucleotides are TGTGCCATCAGTGGGGAGGTGGGCCGCGAGCAGTTCTTC. It specifies CAISGEVGREQFF.

This rearrangement joins TRBV7-8 to TRBJ1-6, with a weak D call TRBD1 (6 bases). CDR1 is SGHVS and CDR2 is FQNEAQ in the germline V gene. The CDR3 consists of 14 residues. Trimming shortened V by 3 bases and J by 10 bases, and 13 bases separated the two germline ends. The CDR3 nucleotides are TGTGCCAGCAGCTTGGCAGGGGAAGGGTCACCCCTCCACTTT. The encoded protein is CASSLAGEGSPLHF. Based on the CDR3 plus reference TRBV7-8 and TRBJ1-6, the full variable domain is GAGVSQSPRYKVAKRGQDVALRCDPISGHVSLFWYQQALGQGPEFLTYFQNEAQLDKSGLPSDRFFAERPEGSVSTLKIQRTQQEDSAVYLCASSLAGEGSPLHFGNGTRLTVT.

This clonotype was picked up many times. The chain carries TRBV7-9 and TRBJ2-7; D tentatively fits TRBD1 or TRBD2 (5 bases each). V lost 4 bases to trimming and J lost 2 bases, with 15 bases between them. The CDR3 covers 15 residues. Germline CDR1 and CDR2: SEHNR and FQNEAQ (reference sequence). The CDR3 nucleotides read TGTGCCAGCAGCTCCGCCGGGACGATAACCTACGAGCAGTACTTC. Translating it yields CASSSAGTITYEQYF.

To note about this clonotype: With a much larger clone just one base away, this may be a read error. V and J are TRBV5-1 and TRBJ2-7; 7 positions match TRBD1. The CDR3 spans 12 residues. Per germline, CDR1 SGHRS and CDR2 YFSETQ. CDR3 sequence (DNA): TGTGCCAGCAGCAAGACAGGGTACGGGCAGTACTTC. Amino acid sequence: CASSKTGYGQYF.

Many counts were recorded for this clonotype. The chain uses TRBV4-1 and TRBJ1-1; D unclear. The CDR3 sequence is 14 residues long. Germline V CDR1 and CDR2: MGHRA, YSYEKL. Between the trimmed V and J ends, which lost 5 bases and 1 base, there was a span of 11 bases. The CDR3 loop reads CASSITRENTEAFF. The CDR3 DNA follows: TGCGCCAGCAGCATAACACGGGAGAACACTGAAGCTTTCTTT.